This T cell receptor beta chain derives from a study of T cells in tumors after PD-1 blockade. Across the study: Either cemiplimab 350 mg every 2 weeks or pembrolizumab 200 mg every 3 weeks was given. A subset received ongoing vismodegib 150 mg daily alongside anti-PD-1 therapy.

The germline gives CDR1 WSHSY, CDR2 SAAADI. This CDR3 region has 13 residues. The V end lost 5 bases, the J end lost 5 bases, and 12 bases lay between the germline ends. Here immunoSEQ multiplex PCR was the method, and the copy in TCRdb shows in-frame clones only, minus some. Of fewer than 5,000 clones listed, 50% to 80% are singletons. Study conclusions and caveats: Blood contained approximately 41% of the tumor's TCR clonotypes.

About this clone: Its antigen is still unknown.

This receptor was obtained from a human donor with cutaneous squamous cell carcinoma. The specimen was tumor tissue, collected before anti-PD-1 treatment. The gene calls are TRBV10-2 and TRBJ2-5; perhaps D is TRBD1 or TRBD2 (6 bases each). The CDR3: CASSKGGEETQYF. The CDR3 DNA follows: TGCGCCAGCAGTAAGGGGGGTGAGGAGACCCAGTACTTC.